This TCR beta chain is drawn from a study of T cells in Graves' hyperthyroidism and ophthalmopathy. Background on the study: At initial diagnosis, before any treatment had begun, peripheral blood was obtained. Study-level points and caveats: The model identified upcoming ophthalmopathy a median 6.5 months ahead of onset. From stable hyperthyroidism, ophthalmopathy was set apart by a 13 V-J model.

TCR beta CDR3 regions were amplified from RNA transcripts. TCR CDR3 regions were first amplified by RT-PCR with HTBI primers. TCRdb re-analysed the multiplex PCR reads in MiXCR, keeping a single row per CDR3 protein. The sample lists approximately 370,000 distinct CDR3 sequences, 14% to 15% occurring once. Germline lookup yields CDR1 SGHDT and CDR2 YYEEEE. This CDR3 is 15 amino acids long. With 4 bases removed from V and 5 bases from J, the gap between germline ends came to 16 bases. This clonotype was picked up a small number of times. Its antigen remains unknown. Sequencing was carried out using blood. The receptor comes from a woman aged 25-40 years with Graves' hyperthyroidism. V usage is TRBV5-6 and J usage is TRBJ2-1; D remains unclear. CDR3 region: CASSPPLLSNNEQFF. In DNA, the CDR3 is TGTGCCAGCAGCCCGCCTCTTTTGTCGAACAATGAGCAGTTCTTC.